This TCR beta chain was sequenced in a study of blood T cell repertoires in COVID-19. Study-wide context: Nucleic acid was either cDNA or gDNA, and it came from T cells, B-cell-depleted T cells, or PBMCs.

Measured with immunoSEQ multiplex PCR; TCRdb has only the in-frame clones, and not every one. The sample has 300,000 or so clones, about 88% seen once. This CDR3 has 16 residues. Germline assignment: CDR1 SGHRS and CDR2 YFSETQ. V was clipped by 4 bases and J by 11 bases; unmatched bases: 13. Sequenced material: peripheral blood. This TCR was recovered from a man between 65 and 80 years old with acute or convalescent COVID-19. This chain joins TRBV5-1 and TRBJ1-4, with 11 bases identical to TRBD1. CDR3 in amino acids: CASSAGTGGRQWKLFF. CDR3 nucleotides: TGCGCCAGCAGCGCGGGGACAGGGGGAAGACAATGGAAACTGTTTTTT.